This is a list of T cell receptor beta chains from one sample in a study of T cell repertoires in cytomegalovirus infection. TCRdb processed the reads anew with MiXCR; each CDR3 protein has one entry. The sample includes some 180,000 distinct CDR3 sequences, roughly a fifth of them seen just once. Sample: PBMCs. The source of these receptors is a human donor in good health (CMV status not recorded). Some clones in this sample may be carry-over from other donors' samples. CDR3s include the opening cysteine and the closing phenylalanine or tryptophan. The D gene is left open where the match is weak. Clone sizes are given selectively: once, few, many, or a class where the clone is expanded.

D gene,clone size,J gene,CDR3 length,V gene,CDR3 DNA,CDR3 protein
TRBD1,-,TRBJ2-2,14,TRBV5-1,TGCGCCAGCAGCGACAGGGGGAACACCGGGGAGCTGTTTTTT,CASSDRGNTGELFF
-,few,TRBJ2-7,13,TRBV29-1,TGCAGCGTTGCGTTCCAGGGCGGGGTCGAGCAGTACTTC,CSVAFQGGVEQYF
-,few,TRBJ2-5,13,TRBV30,TGTGCCTGGAGTGGTGGGGCCCGGGAGACCCAGTACTTC,CAWSGGARETQYF
TRBD2,-,TRBJ2-5,15,TRBV29-1,TGCAACGTGCCACCGACTAGCGGGGTCCAAGAGACCCAGTACTTC,CNVPPTSGVQETQYF
-,-,TRBJ1-4,15,TRBV12-5,TGTGCTAGTGGTTTCCTAGGACAATCGAATGAAAAACTGTTTTTT,CASGFLGQSNEKLFF
-,-,TRBJ2-1,15,TRBV20-1,TGCAGTGCTAGAGAAAAGGCAACGAACGATAATGAGCAGTTCTTC,CSAREKATNDNEQFF
-,-,TRBJ2-7,14,TRBV5-1,TGCGCCAGCAGCTTGGAGGCCAGGGGCTACGAGCAGTACTTC,CASSLEARGYEQYF
-,few,TRBJ1-1,16,TRBV2,TGTGCCAGCAGTGAAACCCAGGGAGCACCAAGCACTGAAGCTTTCTTT,CASSETQGAPSTEAFF
-,many,TRBJ2-1,15,TRBV11-3,TGTGCCAGCAGCTTAGAGAGAGGGGTGGGAAATGAGCAGTTCTTC,CASSLERGVGNEQFF
TRBD2,few,TRBJ2-2,15,TRBV12-3/TRBV12-4,TGTGCCAGCTCCCAAGAAGCGGGGGGGCGAGGGGAGCTGTTTTTT,CASSQEAGGRGELFF
-,few,TRBJ2-1,18,TRBV12-3/TRBV12-4,TGTGCCAGCAGTTTTGACTTACGCCCGCCCATAAGAGACAATGAGCAGTTCTTC,CASSFDLRPPIRDNEQFF
TRBD2,-,TRBJ2-1,14,TRBV6-2/TRBV6-3,TGTGCCAGCAGTCGGACTAGCGAAAACAATGAGCAGTTCTTC,CASSRTSENNEQFF
-,few,TRBJ1-2,15,TRBV20-1,TGCAGTGCCGAGCGAGTGGCAGCCCCTCGATATGGCTACACCTTC,CSAERVAAPRYGYTF
TRBD1,-,TRBJ1-4,14,TRBV6-6,TGTGCCAGCAGTCCCGGGACAGGGAACGAAAAACTGTTTTTT,CASSPGTGNEKLFF
-,few,TRBJ1-3,17,TRBV25-1,TGTGCCAGCAGTGAGGGCGGCTCAACGAGCTCTGGAAACACCATATATTTT,CASSEGGSTSSGNTIYF
-,many,TRBJ1-3,13,TRBV7-2,TGTGCCAGCAGCTTAGGACCGGGAAACACCATATATTTT,CASSLGPGNTIYF
-,many,TRBJ2-3,14,TRBV28,TGTGCCAGCAGTTTGATTGCGGCCACAGATACGCAGTATTTT,CASSLIAATDTQYF
-,-,TRBJ2-7,12,TRBV20-1,TGCAGTGCTAGAGGGAGAACCTACGAGCAGTACTTC,CSARGRTYEQYF
TRBD1,many,TRBJ2-7,14,TRBV7-2,TGTGCCAGCAGCCCGGGACAGGTGGACTACGAGCAGTACTTC,CASSPGQVDYEQYF
TRBD1,few,TRBJ1-5,17,TRBV25-1,TGTGCCAGCAGTGAATCAAGGAACAGGGGGTTGGATCAGCCCCAGCATTTT,CASSESRNRGLDQPQHF
TRBD1,few,TRBJ1-6,15,TRBV7-2,TGTGCCAGCAGCCGTGACAGGGCAGATAATTCACCCCTCCACTTT,CASSRDRADNSPLHF
-,many,TRBJ1-6,14,TRBV7-2,TGTGCCAGCAGCTTATTAGGCCCGGGGACACCCCTCCACTTT,CASSLLGPGTPLHF
-,-,TRBJ2-1,16,TRBV4-2,TGTGCCAGCAGCCCTGTAGCGCAAAGCTCCTACAATGAGCAGTTCTTC,CASSPVAQSSYNEQFF
-,-,TRBJ2-7,14,TRBV7-2,TGTGCCAGCAGCTTAGTCGGGACTCCCTACGAGCAGTACTTC,CASSLVGTPYEQYF
-,-,TRBJ2-2,15,TRBV7-2,TGTGCCAGCAGCTTAGACTTTAGAGAGACCGGGGAGCTGTTTTTT,CASSLDFRETGELFF
TRBD1,-,TRBJ2-7,17,TRBV28,TGTGCCAGCAGTTTTCCAATCCGGACAGGGGGCTCCCACGAGCAGTACTTC,CASSFPIRTGGSHEQYF
-,-,TRBJ2-1,15,TRBV7-2,TGTGCCAGCAGCTTAGACGGGGGCGATTACAATGAGCAGTTCTTC,CASSLDGGDYNEQFF
-,few,TRBJ2-1,15,TRBV5-1,TGCGCCAGCAGCCTTTCCGGGTCCTATAGGAATGAGCAGTTCTTC,CASSLSGSYRNEQFF
TRBD1,-,TRBJ2-1,15,TRBV11-2,TGTGCCAGCAGCGCGAACAGGGGGCTCGTGAATGAGCAGTTCTTC,CASSANRGLVNEQFF
-,many,TRBJ2-3,15,TRBV7-2,TGTGCCAGCAGCCCGGGGTTTGGGGACACAGATACGCAGTATTTT,CASSPGFGDTDTQYF
TRBD2,-,TRBJ2-5,13,TRBV12-3/TRBV12-4,TGTGCCAGCAAAACTAGCGGGGAAGAGACCCAGTACTTC,CASKTSGEETQYF
-,few,TRBJ1-1,15,TRBV5-4,TGTGCCAGCAGCAAACAGGGAGAGTTGAACACTGAAGCTTTCTTT,CASSKQGELNTEAFF
-,many,TRBJ2-1,13,TRBV28,TGTGCCAGCAGTTCTACAACCAGGGATGAGCAGTTCTTC,CASSSTTRDEQFF
-,many,TRBJ2-5,14,TRBV7-2,TGTGCCAGCAGCCCGAGGACAGAAAAAGAGACCCAGTACTTC,CASSPRTEKETQYF
-,-,TRBJ1-2,15,TRBV7-2,TGTGCCATCAGGCCCCCAGGTGTTATATCCTATGGCTACACCTTC,CAIRPPGVISYGYTF
-,-,TRBJ1-2,12,TRBV28,TGTGCCAGCAGTTCAGGTCTCTATGGCTACACCTTC,CASSSGLYGYTF
-,many,TRBJ2-5,17,TRBV19,TGTGCCAGTAGTCCCATCCGGGCCGGGGGGCGCGAGGAGACCCAGTACTTC,CASSPIRAGGREETQYF
TRBD1,-,TRBJ1-4,15,TRBV7-2,TGTGCCAGCAGGCGACCGGGACAGGGCCAAGAAAAACTGTTTTTT,CASRRPGQGQEKLFF
-,many,TRBJ1-5,14,TRBV27,TGTGCCAGCAGTTCTGCCGGGGGGAATCAGCCCCAGCATTTT,CASSSAGGNQPQHF
TRBD2,-,TRBJ2-1,16,TRBV7-2,TGTGCCAGCAGCTTAGTTGGCGCTAGCGGGAACAATGAGCAGTTCTTC,CASSLVGASGNNEQFF
TRBD2,few,TRBJ2-3,15,TRBV5-5,TGTGCCAGCAGCTTCCAGCTAGCGGACACAGATACGCAGTATTTT,CASSFQLADTDTQYF
-,many,TRBJ2-2,18,TRBV7-2,TGTGCCAGCAGTCAGAGGGGGGCGGCCAACTACCCCGCCGGGGAGCTGTTTTTT,CASSQRGAANYPAGELFF
-,-,TRBJ1-5,15,TRBV5-1,TGCGCCAGCAGCTTGGGACATTTCGGCAATCAGCCCCAGCATTTT,CASSLGHFGNQPQHF
TRBD1,-,TRBJ1-1,14,TRBV5-1,TGCGCCAGCAGCTTAGACAGGGGGCGAGCTGAAGCTTTCTTT,CASSLDRGRAEAFF
-,-,TRBJ1-5,13,TRBV7-9,TGTGCCAGCAGCGTGGACACCGATCAGCCCCAGCATTTT,CASSVDTDQPQHF
-,-,TRBJ1-1,16,TRBV7-8,TGTGCCAGCAGCTCCGGGGTAGCCCTGATGAACACTGAAGCTTTCTTT,CASSSGVALMNTEAFF
-,-,TRBJ1-2,15,TRBV2,TGTGCCAGCAGTGAAGATGGGACAAATCTTTATGGCTACACCTTC,CASSEDGTNLYGYTF
-,few,TRBJ2-3,15,TRBV7-3,TGTGCCAGCAGCTTAGGGCTGAAGAGTGCGGATACGCAGTATTTT,CASSLGLKSADTQYF
-,-,TRBJ2-1,15,TRBV25-1,TGTGCCAGCAGTGAATTGGAGGGACGGGGCAATGAGCAGTTCTTC,CASSELEGRGNEQFF
TRBD1,few,TRBJ1-2,13,TRBV11-3,TGTGCCAGCAGCCGGGGACAGAACTATGGCTACACCTTC,CASSRGQNYGYTF
-,-,TRBJ2-1,12,TRBV12-3/TRBV12-4,TGTGCCAGCAGTCCCTCAAGAAATGAGCAGTTCTTC,CASSPSRNEQFF
TRBD1,-,TRBJ2-1,14,TRBV29-1,TGCAGCGTTGTGGGGACAGCAGGGCACAATGAGCAGTTCTTC,CSVVGTAGHNEQFF
TRBD1,few,TRBJ1-5,16,TRBV24-1,TGTGCCACCAGTGATCGTCAGGGGGGTCCCAATCAGCCCCAGCATTTT,CATSDRQGGPNQPQHF